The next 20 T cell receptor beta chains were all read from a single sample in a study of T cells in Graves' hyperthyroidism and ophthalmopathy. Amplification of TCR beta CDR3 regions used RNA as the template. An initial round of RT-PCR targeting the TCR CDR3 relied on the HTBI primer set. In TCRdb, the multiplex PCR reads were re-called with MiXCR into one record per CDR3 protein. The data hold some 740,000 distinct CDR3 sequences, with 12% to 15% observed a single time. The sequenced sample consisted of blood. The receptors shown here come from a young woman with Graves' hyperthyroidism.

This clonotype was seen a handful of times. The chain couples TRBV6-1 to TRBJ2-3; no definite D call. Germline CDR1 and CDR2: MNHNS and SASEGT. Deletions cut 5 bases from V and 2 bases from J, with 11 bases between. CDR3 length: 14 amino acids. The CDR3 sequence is CASSSRINTDTQYF. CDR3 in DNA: TGTGCCAGCAGTTCCAGGATAAACACAGATACGCAGTATTTT.

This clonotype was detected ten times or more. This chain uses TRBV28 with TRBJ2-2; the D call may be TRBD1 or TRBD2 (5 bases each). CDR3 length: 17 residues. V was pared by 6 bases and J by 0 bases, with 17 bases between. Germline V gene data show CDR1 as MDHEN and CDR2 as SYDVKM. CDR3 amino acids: CASSPPGTVTNTGELFF. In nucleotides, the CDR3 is TGTGCCAGCAGCCCACCCGGGACGGTAACGAACACCGGGGAGCTGTTTTTT.

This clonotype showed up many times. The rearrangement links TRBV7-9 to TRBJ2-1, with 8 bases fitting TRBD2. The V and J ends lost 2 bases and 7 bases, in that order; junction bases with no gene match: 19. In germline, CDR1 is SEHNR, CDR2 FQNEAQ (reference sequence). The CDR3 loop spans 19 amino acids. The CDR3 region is CASSLTDGTRFGRGNEQFF. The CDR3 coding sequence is TGTGCCAGCAGCTTAACTGACGGGACTAGGTTCGGGAGGGGTAATGAGCAGTTCTTC.

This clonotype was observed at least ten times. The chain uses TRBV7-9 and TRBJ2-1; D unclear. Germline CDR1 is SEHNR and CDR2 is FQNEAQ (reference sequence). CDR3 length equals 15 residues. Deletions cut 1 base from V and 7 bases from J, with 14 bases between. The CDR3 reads CASSLGGWIRNEQFF. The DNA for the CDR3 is TGTGCCAGCAGCTTAGGCGGCTGGATACGGAATGAGCAGTTCTTC.

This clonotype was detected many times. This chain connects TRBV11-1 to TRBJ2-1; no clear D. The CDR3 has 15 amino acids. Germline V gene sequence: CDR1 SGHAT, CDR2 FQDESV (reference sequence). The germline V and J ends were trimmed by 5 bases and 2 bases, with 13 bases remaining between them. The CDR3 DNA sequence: TGTGCCAGCAGCCCGTTGAGGTTACCCTACAATGAGCAGTTCTTC. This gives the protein CASSPLRLPYNEQFF.

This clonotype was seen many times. CDR3 sequence: CASSQDPSDSGNTIYF. CDR3 in DNA: TGTGCCAGCAGCCAAGATCCCTCCGACTCTGGAAACACCATATATTTT. The gene calls are TRBV3-1 and TRBJ1-3; D remains ambiguous. Looked up from germline, CDR1 is LGHDT and CDR2 is YNNKEL (reference sequence). There are 16 residues in the CDR3. Trimming removed 0 bases from V and 0 bases from J, with 9 bases in between.

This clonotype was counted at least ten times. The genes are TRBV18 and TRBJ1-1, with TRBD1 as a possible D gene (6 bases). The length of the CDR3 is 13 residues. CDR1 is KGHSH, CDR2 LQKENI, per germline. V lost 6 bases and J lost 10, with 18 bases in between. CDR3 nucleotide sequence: TGTGCCAGCTCCCGCGATGGGGGCAGGGGAGCTTTCTTT. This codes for CASSRDGGRGAFF. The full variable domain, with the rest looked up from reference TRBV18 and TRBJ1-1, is NAGVMQNPRHLVRRRGQEARLRCSPMKGHSHVYWYRQLPEEGLKFMVYLQKENIIDESGMPKERFSAEFPKEGPSILRIQQVVRGDSAAYFCASSRDGGRGAFFGQGTRLTVV.

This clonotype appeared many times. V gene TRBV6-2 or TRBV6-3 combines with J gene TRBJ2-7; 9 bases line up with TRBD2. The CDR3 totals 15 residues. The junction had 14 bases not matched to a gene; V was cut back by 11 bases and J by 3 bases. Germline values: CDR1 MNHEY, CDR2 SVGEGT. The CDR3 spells CAGTGGRDPLYEQYF. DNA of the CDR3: TGTGCCGGCACTGGCGGGAGGGACCCACTCTACGAGCAGTACTTC.

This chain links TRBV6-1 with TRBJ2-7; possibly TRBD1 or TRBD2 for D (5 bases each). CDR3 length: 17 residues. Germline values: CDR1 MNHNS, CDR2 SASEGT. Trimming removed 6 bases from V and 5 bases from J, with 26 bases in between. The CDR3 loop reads CASSSGKPYGASDEQYF. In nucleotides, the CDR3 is TGTGCCAGCAGCTCGGGAAAACCGTACGGGGCGAGTGACGAGCAGTACTTC.

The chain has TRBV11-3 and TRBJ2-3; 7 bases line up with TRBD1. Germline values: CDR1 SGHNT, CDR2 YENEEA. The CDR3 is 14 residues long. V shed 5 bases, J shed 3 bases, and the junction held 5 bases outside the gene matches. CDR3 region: CASSQGQQTDTQYF. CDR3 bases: TGTGCCAGCAGCCAGGGACAGCAAACAGATACGCAGTATTTT.

DNA of the CDR3: TGCGCCAGCAGCTTGTCTGGATCCCTCACTCCAGATACGCAGTATTTT. It specifies CASSLSGSLTPDTQYF. This chain joins TRBV5-1 and TRBJ2-3; D uncertain. The V gene's germline CDR1 is SGHRS and CDR2 YFSETQ. This CDR3 is built from 16 residues. Trimming removed 1 base at V and 4 bases at J, with 16 bases between.

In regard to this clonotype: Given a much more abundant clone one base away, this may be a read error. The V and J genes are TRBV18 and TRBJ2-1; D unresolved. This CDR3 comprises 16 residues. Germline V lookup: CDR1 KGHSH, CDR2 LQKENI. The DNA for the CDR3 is TGTGCCAGCCCACCAACGGCGGATAGTTGGAACAATGAGCAGTTCTTC. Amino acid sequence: CASPPTADSWNNEQFF.

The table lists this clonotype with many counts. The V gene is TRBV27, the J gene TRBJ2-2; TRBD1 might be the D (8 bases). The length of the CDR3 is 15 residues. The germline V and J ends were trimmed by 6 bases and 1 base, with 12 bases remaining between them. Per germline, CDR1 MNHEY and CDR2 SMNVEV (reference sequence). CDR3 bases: TGTGCCAGCAGGCGGGGGACAGGGAACACCGGGGAGCTGTTTTTT. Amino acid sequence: CASRRGTGNTGELFF.

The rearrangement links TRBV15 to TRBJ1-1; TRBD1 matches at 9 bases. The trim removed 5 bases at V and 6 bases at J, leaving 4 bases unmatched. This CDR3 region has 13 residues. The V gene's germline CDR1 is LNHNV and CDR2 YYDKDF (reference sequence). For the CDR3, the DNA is TGTGCCACCAGCGGAACAGGGGGCCCTGAAGCTTTCTTT. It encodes CATSGTGGPEAFF. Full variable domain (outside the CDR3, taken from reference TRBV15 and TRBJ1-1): DAMVIQNPRYQVTQFGKPVTLSCSQTLNHNVMYWYQQKSSQAPKLLFHYYDKDFNNEADTPDNFQSRRPNTSFCFLDIRSPGLGDTAMYLCATSGTGGPEAFFGQGTRLTVV.

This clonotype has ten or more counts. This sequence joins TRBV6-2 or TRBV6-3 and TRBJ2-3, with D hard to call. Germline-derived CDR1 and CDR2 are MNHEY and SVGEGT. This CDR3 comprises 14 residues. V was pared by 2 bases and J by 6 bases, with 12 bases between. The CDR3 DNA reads TGTGCCAGCAGTTACCCTCCCTTCGGGGATACGCAGTATTTT. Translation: CASSYPPFGDTQYF.

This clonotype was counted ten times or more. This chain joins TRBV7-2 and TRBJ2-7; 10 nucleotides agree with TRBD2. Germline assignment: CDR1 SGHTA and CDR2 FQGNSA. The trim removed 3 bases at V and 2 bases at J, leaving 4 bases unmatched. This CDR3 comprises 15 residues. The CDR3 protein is CASSLEAGGPYEQYF. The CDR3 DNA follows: TGTGCCAGCAGCTTGGAAGCGGGAGGGCCCTACGAGCAGTACTTC.

This CDR3 is CASSPGPRIYEQYF. In DNA form, the CDR3 reads TGTGCCAGCAGCCCGGGACCGCGGATCTACGAGCAGTACTTC. The chain links TRBV14 to TRBJ2-7, with D perhaps assigned TRBD1 or TRBD2 (5 bases each). CDR3 length equals 14 residues. The germline V gene has CDR1 SGHDN and CDR2 FVKESK. The V end lost 4 bases, the J end lost 3 bases, and 13 bases lay between the germline ends. Using reference TRBV14 and TRBJ2-7 for the parts outside the CDR3, the full variable domain is EAGVTQFPSHSVIEKGQTVTLRCDPISGHDNLYWYRRVMGKEIKFLLHFVKESKQDESGMPNNRFLAERTGGTYSTLKVQPAELEDSGVYFCASSPGPRIYEQYFGPGTRLTVT.

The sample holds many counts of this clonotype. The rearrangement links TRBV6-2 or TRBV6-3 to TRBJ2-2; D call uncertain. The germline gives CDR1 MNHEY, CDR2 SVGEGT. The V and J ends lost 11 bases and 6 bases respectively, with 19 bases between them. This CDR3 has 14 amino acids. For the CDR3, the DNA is TGTGCCCTATCCCAGAGGCTCCGCGCCGGGGAGCTGTTTTTT. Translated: CALSQRLRAGELFF.

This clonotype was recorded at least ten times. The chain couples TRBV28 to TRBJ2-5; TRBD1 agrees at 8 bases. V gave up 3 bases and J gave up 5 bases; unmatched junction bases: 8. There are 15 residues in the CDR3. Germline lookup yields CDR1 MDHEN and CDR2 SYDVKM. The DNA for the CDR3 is TGTGCCAGCAGTTTGGAGCAGGGGGCTCGGGAGACCCAGTACTTC. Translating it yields CASSLEQGARETQYF. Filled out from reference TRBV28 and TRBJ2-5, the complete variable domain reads DVKVTQSSRYLVKRTGEKVFLECVQDMDHENMFWYRQDPGLGLRLIYFSYDVKMKEKGDIPEGYSVSREKKERFSLILESASTNQTSMYLCASSLEQGARETQYFGPGTRLLVL.

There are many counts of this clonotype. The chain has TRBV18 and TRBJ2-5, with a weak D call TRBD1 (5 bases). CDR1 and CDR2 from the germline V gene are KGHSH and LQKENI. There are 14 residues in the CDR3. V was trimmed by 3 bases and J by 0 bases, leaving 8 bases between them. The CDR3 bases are TGTGCCAGCTCACCTAAAGGGGACCAAGAGACCCAGTACTTC. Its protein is CASSPKGDQETQYF.